The clone carrying this T cell receptor beta chain was seen many times. Antigen: not known. Relative to the germline gene, one junction end is altered; a read error may explain this. This record belongs to a study of T cell repertoires in cytomegalovirus infection. Overall study findings and caveats: The study found HLA-C-restricted CMV-specific TCR beta clonotypes dominating the ex vivo response. Accumulated public TCR beta family frequency recognized individuals carrying CMV together with the relevant HLA.

CDR3 length equals 13 residues. Germline CDR1 DFQATT, CDR2 SNEGSKA (reference sequence). TCRdb passed the reads through MiXCR, listing each CDR3 protein once. The repertoire consists of a few hundred thousand distinct CDR3 sequences, with 12% to 15% occurring once and the leading ten covering roughly 8.9%. The sequence derives from a human donor in good health (CMV status not recorded). Some clones in this sample may be carry-over from other donors' samples. J is TRBJ2-7 and V is TRBV20-1; weak D call: TRBD2 (5 bases). Input material: PBMCs. The DNA of the CDR3 is TGCAGTGCTAGAGTGACTAAGTCCTCCGAGCAGTACTTC. Encoded protein: CSARVTKSSEQYF.